The sequence of this TCR beta chain was determined in a study of cytotoxic CD8 clonotypes in ibrutinib-treated CLL. About the research overall: Recorded responses included about 25 partial and 2 complete; following median approximately six years, 14 stayed remitted and around twelve progressed. Study-level findings and limits: Public clonotypes, an uncommon group, contracted or remained stable on treatment.

The V end was cut by 0 bases, the J end by 4 bases, with 10 bases between. This CDR3 has 15 amino acids. The germline V gene has CDR1 SGHTA and CDR2 FQGNSA. Concerning this clone itself: Its specificity is unknown.

The intended depth for sequencing was 1 in 200,000 to 1 in 1 million T cells. Repertoires were generated with immunoSEQ multiplex PCR, while TCRdb's copy carries only in-frame clones and drops some. The sample includes tens of thousands of clones, around three fifths of them seen just once. The sequence was obtained from a human donor with chronic lymphocytic leukemia. The V call is TRBV7-2, the J call TRBJ1-5, with D hard to call. Sequencing used PBMCs, obtained before ibrutinib treatment. The CDR3 spells CASSLALSGNQPQHF. In DNA, the CDR3 is TGTGCCAGCAGCTTAGCGCTAAGCGGGAATCAGCCCCAGCATTTT.